This is a list of T cell receptor beta chains from one sample in a study of post-analysis software for immune sequencing data. Each CDR3 protein is one row after TCRdb ran MiXCR on the PCR reads. This sample has about 160,000 distinct CDR3 sequences, with roughly 34% found just once. Here the sequenced sample was blood, taken after autologous hematopoietic stem cell transplantation. The receptors shown here come from a girl under 18 with multiple sclerosis. The CDR3 runs from the conserved cysteine through the conserved F or W. The order of the fields is V gene, J gene, clone size, CDR3 length, D gene, CDR3 protein, CDR3 DNA. D genes are given only for firm matches. Clone sizes are given selectively: once, few, many, or a class where the clone is expanded.

v_gene: TRBV7-3
j_gene: TRBJ2-1
abundance: .
len: 18
d_gene: .
CDR3aa: CASSLTGRLGRNDNEQFF
CDR3nt: TGTGCCAGCAGCTTAACGGGTCGATTGGGACGTAACGACAATGAGCAGTTCTTC

v_gene: TRBV12-3/TRBV12-4
j_gene: TRBJ1-2
abundance: few
len: 14
d_gene: TRBD1
CDR3aa: CASSTDRAKAGYTF
CDR3nt: TGTGCCAGCAGCACAGACAGGGCCAAGGCGGGCTACACCTTC

v_gene: TRBV4-2
j_gene: TRBJ2-3
abundance: few
len: 15
d_gene: TRBD2
CDR3aa: CASSRGTTPRDTQYF
CDR3nt: TGTGCCAGCAGTCGCGGGACTACCCCCAGGGATACGCAGTATTTT

v_gene: TRBV20-1
j_gene: TRBJ2-7
abundance: many
len: 13
d_gene: .
CDR3aa: CSAHSLLSYEQYF
CDR3nt: TGCAGTGCCCACTCACTCCTCAGCTACGAGCAGTACTTC

v_gene: TRBV2
j_gene: TRBJ2-5
abundance: many
len: 13
d_gene: .
CDR3aa: CASSPGGRETQYF
CDR3nt: TGTGCCAGCAGTCCCGGTGGGCGAGAGACCCAGTACTTC

v_gene: TRBV24-1
j_gene: TRBJ2-3
abundance: .
len: 18
d_gene: TRBD2
CDR3aa: CATSDRRAAGGLTDTQYF
CDR3nt: TGTGCCACCAGTGATCGTCGGGCAGCGGGAGGCCTCACAGATACGCAGTATTTT

v_gene: TRBV20-1
j_gene: TRBJ1-4
abundance: .
len: 13
d_gene: TRBD1
CDR3aa: CSAFGQGGEKLFF
CDR3nt: TGCAGTGCTTTCGGACAGGGCGGTGAAAAACTGTTTTTT

v_gene: TRBV5-1
j_gene: TRBJ2-1
abundance: .
len: 13
d_gene: .
CDR3aa: CASSLAGKYEQFF
CDR3nt: TGCGCCAGCAGCTTGGCAGGGAAGTATGAGCAGTTCTTC

v_gene: TRBV20-1
j_gene: TRBJ2-7
abundance: .
len: 14
d_gene: .
CDR3aa: CSAKDYTAAYEQYF
CDR3nt: TGCAGTGCTAAAGATTATACGGCTGCATACGAGCAGTACTTC

v_gene: TRBV27
j_gene: TRBJ1-2
abundance: few
len: 15
d_gene: TRBD1
CDR3aa: CASSLSDREGYGYTF
CDR3nt: TGTGCCAGCAGTTTATCTGACAGGGAGGGCTATGGCTACACCTTC

v_gene: TRBV20-1
j_gene: TRBJ2-4
abundance: .
len: 13
d_gene: TRBD2
CDR3aa: CSAREEREGPQYF
CDR3nt: TGCAGTGCTAGAGAAGAGCGGGAGGGCCCTCAGTACTTC

v_gene: TRBV28
j_gene: TRBJ2-5
abundance: .
len: 16
d_gene: .
CDR3aa: CASSLDLNSEAETQYF
CDR3nt: TGTGCCAGCAGTTTAGATTTGAATAGCGAGGCGGAGACCCAGTACTTC

v_gene: TRBV15
j_gene: TRBJ2-1
abundance: few
len: 16
d_gene: TRBD2
CDR3aa: CATSKPRTSSYNEQFF
CDR3nt: TGTGCCACCAGCAAACCGCGGACTAGCTCCTACAATGAGCAGTTCTTC

v_gene: TRBV6-2/TRBV6-3
j_gene: TRBJ1-1
abundance: .
len: 14
d_gene: .
CDR3aa: CASTPVIRNTEAFF
CDR3nt: TGTGCCAGCACTCCTGTGATAAGGAACACTGAAGCTTTCTTT

v_gene: TRBV6-1
j_gene: TRBJ1-1
abundance: .
len: 16
d_gene: TRBD1
CDR3aa: CASNPDRAYMNTEAFF
CDR3nt: TGTGCCAGCAACCCGGACAGGGCCTACATGAACACTGAAGCTTTCTTT

v_gene: TRBV20-1
j_gene: TRBJ2-7
abundance: few
len: 13
d_gene: .
CDR3aa: CSARDRSDYEQYF
CDR3nt: TGCAGTGCTAGAGATAGAAGCGACTACGAGCAGTACTTC

v_gene: TRBV5-1
j_gene: TRBJ2-3
abundance: once
len: 12
d_gene: .
CDR3aa: CASSFIADTQYF
CDR3nt: TGCGCCAGCAGCTTTATAGCAGATACGCAGTATTTT

v_gene: TRBV28
j_gene: TRBJ1-4
abundance: .
len: 14
d_gene: TRBD1
CDR3aa: CASRRTGAGEKLFF
CDR3nt: TGTGCCAGCAGGAGGACAGGGGCAGGTGAAAAACTGTTTTTT

v_gene: TRBV7-8
j_gene: TRBJ2-3
abundance: .
len: 18
d_gene: TRBD2
CDR3aa: CASSLYSRERLASYTQYF
CDR3nt: TGTGCCAGCAGCCTATACTCCCGGGAGCGACTAGCTTCGTATACGCAGTATTTT

v_gene: TRBV10-3
j_gene: TRBJ2-7
abundance: many
len: 14
d_gene: TRBD1
CDR3aa: CAMAERDRDPEQYF
CDR3nt: TGTGCCATGGCCGAGAGGGACAGGGACCCTGAGCAGTACTTC

v_gene: TRBV28
j_gene: TRBJ1-5
abundance: .
len: 14
d_gene: .
CDR3aa: CASSRGRAAQPQHF
CDR3nt: TGTGCCAGCAGCAGAGGGAGGGCGGCTCAGCCCCAGCATTTT

v_gene: TRBV5-1
j_gene: TRBJ2-5
abundance: few
len: 16
d_gene: .
CDR3aa: CASSTSRESSQETQYF
CDR3nt: TGCGCCAGCAGCACCTCTCGCGAGAGTTCACAAGAGACCCAGTACTTC

v_gene: TRBV6-6
j_gene: TRBJ2-1
abundance: .
len: 14
d_gene: TRBD2
CDR3aa: CATGAGASYNEQFF
CDR3nt: TGTGCCACCGGAGCGGGGGCCTCCTACAATGAGCAGTTCTTC

v_gene: TRBV20-1
j_gene: TRBJ2-7
abundance: .
len: 15
d_gene: .
CDR3aa: CSARETRDNTYEQYF
CDR3nt: TGCAGTGCTAGAGAAACACGGGACAATACCTACGAGCAGTACTTC

v_gene: TRBV2
j_gene: TRBJ2-1
abundance: .
len: 12
d_gene: .
CDR3aa: CASSEALYEQFF
CDR3nt: TGTGCCAGCAGTGAAGCTCTCTATGAGCAGTTCTTC

v_gene: TRBV29-1
j_gene: TRBJ1-5
abundance: few
len: 14
d_gene: TRBD1
CDR3aa: CSASGGEGNQPQHF
CDR3nt: TGCAGCGCCTCAGGGGGCGAGGGCAATCAGCCCCAGCATTTT

v_gene: TRBV20-1
j_gene: TRBJ1-2
abundance: .
len: 12
d_gene: .
CDR3aa: CSARDQGCGYTF
CDR3nt: TGCAGTGCTAGAGATCAAGGATGTGGCTACACCTTC

v_gene: TRBV7-2
j_gene: TRBJ2-1
abundance: .
len: 19
d_gene: TRBD2
CDR3aa: CASSSGLAGGISLMDEQFF
CDR3nt: TGTGCCAGCAGCTCGGGACTAGCGGGAGGGATCTCCCTTATGGATGAGCAGTTCTTC

v_gene: TRBV20-1
j_gene: TRBJ1-5
abundance: few
len: 15
d_gene: .
CDR3aa: CSARDPGGGNQPQHF
CDR3nt: TGCAGTGCTAGAGATCCGGGCGGTGGCAATCAGCCCCAGCATTTT

v_gene: TRBV6-2/TRBV6-3
j_gene: TRBJ2-7
abundance: .
len: 15
d_gene: .
CDR3aa: CASSYSGPNSYEQYF
CDR3nt: TGTGCCAGCAGTTACTCCGGACCGAACTCCTACGAGCAGTACTTC

v_gene: TRBV27
j_gene: TRBJ2-7
abundance: .
len: 15
d_gene: TRBD1
CDR3aa: CASRIEGQGYYEQYF
CDR3nt: TGTGCCAGCAGAATAGAGGGACAGGGATACTACGAGCAGTACTTC

v_gene: TRBV10-3
j_gene: TRBJ2-5
abundance: .
len: 17
d_gene: TRBD2
CDR3aa: CAISERAGLATTETQYF
CDR3nt: TGTGCCATCAGTGAGAGGGCGGGACTAGCGACAACAGAGACCCAGTACTTC

v_gene: TRBV20-1
j_gene: TRBJ1-4
abundance: .
len: 15
d_gene: .
CDR3aa: CSARAPAGLREKLFF
CDR3nt: TGCAGTGCTAGAGCCCCCGCAGGGTTGCGAGAAAAACTGTTTTTT

v_gene: TRBV4-3
j_gene: TRBJ2-1
abundance: few
len: 15
d_gene: TRBD2
CDR3aa: CASSQVWRGRGEQFF
CDR3nt: TGCGCCAGCAGCCAAGTTTGGCGCGGGAGAGGTGAGCAGTTCTTC